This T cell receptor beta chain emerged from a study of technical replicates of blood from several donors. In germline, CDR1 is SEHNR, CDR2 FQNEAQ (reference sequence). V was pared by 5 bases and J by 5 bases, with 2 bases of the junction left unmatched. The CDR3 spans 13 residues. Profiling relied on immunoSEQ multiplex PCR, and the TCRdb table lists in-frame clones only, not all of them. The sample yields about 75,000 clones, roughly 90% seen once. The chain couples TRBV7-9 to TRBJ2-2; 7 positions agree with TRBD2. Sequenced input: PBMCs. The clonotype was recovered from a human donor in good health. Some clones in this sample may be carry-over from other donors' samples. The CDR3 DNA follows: TGTGCCAGCAGCCCCGGGGGGACCGGGGAGCTGTTTTTT. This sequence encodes CASSPGGTGELFF.